Listed below are T cell receptor beta chains from one sample, sequenced in a study of beta chain features in type 1 diabetes. Using immunoSEQ multiplex PCR, the repertoire was profiled, and TCRdb retains in-frame clones only, with some absent. The repertoire holds a few hundred thousand clones, about 15% seen once, with under 8.5% in the top ten. Sequenced sample: central memory CD4+ T cells from blood. These receptors all come from a man aged 25 to 45 in good health. Both conserved end residues are part of each CDR3. The D gene is left open where the match is weak. Not every row has a clone size; where given, it reads once, few, many or a size class.

abundance: few
j_gene: TRBJ2-2
v_gene: TRBV4-3
d_gene: .
CDR3aa: CASSLFWENTGELFF
CDR3nt: TGCGCCAGCAGCCTGTTTTGGGAGAACACCGGGGAGCTGTTTTTT

abundance: .
j_gene: TRBJ2-3
v_gene: TRBV10-3
d_gene: .
CDR3aa: CASSWGADTQYF
CDR3nt: TGTGCCAGCAGCTGGGGGGCAGATACGCAGTATTTT

abundance: .
j_gene: TRBJ1-1
v_gene: TRBV5-1
d_gene: TRBD1
CDR3aa: CASSLGTAVMDTEAFF
CDR3nt: TGCGCCAGCAGTTTAGGGACAGCGGTGATGGACACTGAAGCTTTCTTT

abundance: .
j_gene: TRBJ2-7
v_gene: TRBV29-1
d_gene: .
CDR3aa: CSAGVQYEQYF
CDR3nt: TGCAGCGCGGGGGTCCAGTACGAGCAGTACTTC

abundance: .
j_gene: TRBJ1-2
v_gene: TRBV27
d_gene: .
CDR3aa: CASRSTGPYGYTF
CDR3nt: TGTGCCAGCAGGTCGACAGGACCCTATGGCTACACCTTC

abundance: .
j_gene: TRBJ2-7
v_gene: TRBV2
d_gene: .
CDR3aa: CASSSGQTYEQYF
CDR3nt: TGTGCCAGCAGTTCCGGACAGACCTACGAGCAGTACTTC

abundance: few
j_gene: TRBJ2-5
v_gene: TRBV11-2
d_gene: .
CDR3aa: CASSPRGGGYQETQYF
CDR3nt: TGTGCCAGCAGCCCACGCGGAGGGGGGTACCAAGAGACCCAGTACTTC

abundance: many
j_gene: TRBJ1-1
v_gene: TRBV2
d_gene: TRBD1
CDR3aa: CASTRSSGQGEAFF
CDR3nt: TGTGCCAGCACCCGAAGTTCGGGACAGGGTGAAGCTTTCTTT

abundance: .
j_gene: TRBJ1-2
v_gene: TRBV4-3
d_gene: .
CDR3aa: CASSQETANYGYTF
CDR3nt: TGCGCCAGCAGCCAAGAGACCGCTAACTATGGCTACACCTTC

abundance: .
j_gene: TRBJ2-5
v_gene: TRBV27
d_gene: TRBD1
CDR3aa: CASSSDRGWETQYF
CDR3nt: TGTGCCAGCAGTTCGGACAGGGGGTGGGAGACCCAGTACTTC

abundance: many
j_gene: TRBJ2-2
v_gene: TRBV5-4
d_gene: TRBD1
CDR3aa: CASSGDRARAGELFF
CDR3nt: TGTGCCAGCAGCGGAGACAGGGCTCGTGCCGGGGAGCTGTTTTTT

abundance: once
j_gene: TRBJ2-4
v_gene: TRBV6-1
d_gene: .
CDR3aa: CASSSDRAGDIQYF
CDR3nt: TGTGCCAGCAGTAGCGACAGGGCGGGGGACATTCAGTACTTC

abundance: many
j_gene: TRBJ1-5
v_gene: TRBV7-2
d_gene: TRBD1
CDR3aa: CASSRSTGDQPQHF
CDR3nt: TGTGCCAGCAGCCGATCGACAGGGGATCAGCCCCAGCATTTT

abundance: .
j_gene: TRBJ1-4
v_gene: TRBV25-1
d_gene: TRBD1
CDR3aa: CASSEYRDSNEKLFF
CDR3nt: TGTGCCAGCAGTGAATACCGGGACAGCAATGAAAAACTGTTTTTT

abundance: many
j_gene: TRBJ1-2
v_gene: TRBV7-9
d_gene: .
CDR3aa: CASNPEGGGYGYTF
CDR3nt: TGTGCCAGCAACCCCGAAGGAGGTGGTTATGGCTACACCTTC

abundance: .
j_gene: TRBJ1-5
v_gene: TRBV7-9
d_gene: .
CDR3aa: CASSLPGDNQPQHF
CDR3nt: TGTGCCAGCAGCTTACCAGGTGACAATCAGCCCCAGCATTTT

abundance: .
j_gene: TRBJ1-2
v_gene: TRBV15
d_gene: TRBD1
CDR3aa: CATSQTGGGGYTF
CDR3nt: TGTGCCACCAGCCAGACAGGGGGAGGTGGCTACACCTTC

abundance: few
j_gene: TRBJ2-3
v_gene: TRBV6-1
d_gene: .
CDR3aa: CASRGSADTQYF
CDR3nt: TGTGCCAGCAGAGGATCGGCAGATACGCAGTATTTT

abundance: .
j_gene: TRBJ2-1
v_gene: TRBV7-6
d_gene: TRBD2
CDR3aa: CASSPASGRWNEQFF
CDR3nt: TGTGCCAGCAGCCCCGCAAGCGGGAGATGGAATGAGCAGTTCTTC

abundance: few
j_gene: TRBJ1-6
v_gene: TRBV5-6
d_gene: TRBD1
CDR3aa: CASSGTGGNSPLHF
CDR3nt: TGTGCCAGCAGCGGGACAGGGGGAAATTCACCCCTCCACTTT

abundance: .
j_gene: TRBJ2-1
v_gene: TRBV9
d_gene: .
CDR3aa: CASSVSPKDNEQFF
CDR3nt: TGTGCCAGCAGCGTTTCTCCCAAGGACAATGAGCAGTTCTTC

abundance: few
j_gene: TRBJ1-2
v_gene: TRBV7-9
d_gene: TRBD1
CDR3aa: CASSSREGQGADQTF
CDR3nt: TGTGCCAGCAGCTCCAGGGAGGGACAGGGGGCGGATCAGACCTTC

abundance: few
j_gene: TRBJ2-3
v_gene: TRBV5-1
d_gene: TRBD2
CDR3aa: CASSLGSGRTDTQYF
CDR3nt: TGCGCCAGCAGCTTAGGTAGCGGGAGAACGGATACGCAGTATTTT

abundance: .
j_gene: TRBJ1-1
v_gene: TRBV20-1
d_gene: .
CDR3aa: CSAIKVNEAFF
CDR3nt: TGCAGTGCTATTAAGGTTAATGAAGCTTTCTTT

abundance: .
j_gene: TRBJ2-5
v_gene: TRBV9
d_gene: TRBD1
CDR3aa: CASSVATGGETQYF
CDR3nt: TGTGCCAGCAGCGTAGCTACAGGGGGTGAGACCCAGTACTTC

abundance: .
j_gene: TRBJ1-4
v_gene: TRBV15
d_gene: TRBD1
CDR3aa: CATQGYEKLFF
CDR3nt: TGTGCCACACAGGGGTATGAAAAACTGTTTTTT

abundance: few
j_gene: TRBJ2-2
v_gene: TRBV5-6
d_gene: .
CDR3aa: CASSLGRGTGTGELFF
CDR3nt: TGTGCCAGCAGCTTGGGGCGAGGAACGGGGACCGGGGAGCTGTTTTTT

abundance: .
j_gene: TRBJ2-3
v_gene: TRBV30
d_gene: TRBD1
CDR3aa: CAWNAGDRGRVDTQYF
CDR3nt: TGTGCCTGGAATGCTGGGGACAGGGGGCGCGTAGATACGCAGTATTTT

abundance: .
j_gene: TRBJ1-1
v_gene: TRBV7-2
d_gene: .
CDR3aa: CASSFSRTEAFF
CDR3nt: TGTGCCAGCAGCTTTTCGCGTACTGAAGCTTTCTTT

abundance: many
j_gene: TRBJ1-5
v_gene: TRBV30
d_gene: TRBD1
CDR3aa: CAWSVRTGIFQPQHF
CDR3nt: TGTGCCTGGAGTGTACGGACAGGGATTTTTCAGCCCCAGCATTTT

abundance: few
j_gene: TRBJ2-5
v_gene: TRBV6-6
d_gene: .
CDR3aa: CASSSPRTQETQYF
CDR3nt: TGTGCCAGCAGTTCGCCCCGGACACAAGAGACCCAGTACTTC

abundance: .
j_gene: TRBJ2-1
v_gene: TRBV18
d_gene: TRBD2
CDR3aa: CASSPRLAGGRRGTNEQFF
CDR3nt: TGTGCCAGCTCACCAAGATTAGCGGGAGGAAGGAGGGGGACCAATGAGCAGTTCTTC

abundance: .
j_gene: TRBJ2-4
v_gene: TRBV4-1
d_gene: .
CDR3aa: CASSPKSSGGGYIQYF
CDR3nt: TGCGCCAGCAGCCCCAAGAGTTCAGGGGGAGGATACATTCAGTACTTC

abundance: few
j_gene: TRBJ2-7
v_gene: TRBV7-2
d_gene: .
CDR3aa: CASSLGSPGEQYF
CDR3nt: TGTGCCAGCAGCTTGGGTAGTCCGGGCGAGCAGTACTTC

abundance: once
j_gene: TRBJ2-1
v_gene: TRBV5-1
d_gene: .
CDR3aa: CASSLGATWEQFF
CDR3nt: TGCGCCAGCAGCTTGGGAGCAACCTGGGAGCAGTTCTTC

abundance: .
j_gene: TRBJ1-5
v_gene: TRBV10-3
d_gene: .
CDR3aa: CAISAVGFGNQPQHF
CDR3nt: TGTGCCATCAGTGCCGTAGGGTTCGGCAATCAGCCCCAGCATTTT

abundance: many
j_gene: TRBJ1-1
v_gene: TRBV10-3
d_gene: .
CDR3aa: CAISESSPGRGGTEAFF
CDR3nt: TGTGCCATCAGTGAGTCGAGTCCGGGACGTGGGGGCACTGAAGCTTTCTTT

abundance: few
j_gene: TRBJ2-5
v_gene: TRBV7-7
d_gene: .
CDR3aa: CASSSIPQETQYF
CDR3nt: TGTGCCAGCAGCTCCATACCTCAAGAGACCCAGTACTTC

abundance: many
j_gene: TRBJ2-1
v_gene: TRBV5-4
d_gene: TRBD2
CDR3aa: CASSTRAGRFSREQFF
CDR3nt: TGTGCCAGCAGTACGAGAGCGGGAAGGTTCTCTCGGGAGCAGTTCTTC

abundance: few
j_gene: TRBJ1-5
v_gene: TRBV9
d_gene: .
CDR3aa: CASSVGGDLQPQHF
CDR3nt: TGTGCCAGCAGCGTTGGGGGGGATCTGCAGCCCCAGCATTTT

abundance: few
j_gene: TRBJ2-7
v_gene: TRBV9
d_gene: TRBD2
CDR3aa: CASSRSSGGYEQYF
CDR3nt: TGTGCCAGCAGTCGCTCTAGCGGGGGATACGAGCAGTACTTC

abundance: .
j_gene: TRBJ2-6
v_gene: TRBV5-1
d_gene: .
CDR3aa: CASSSRGSGANVLTF
CDR3nt: TGCGCCAGCAGCTCACGGGGCTCTGGGGCCAACGTCCTGACTTTC

abundance: once
j_gene: TRBJ1-2
v_gene: TRBV11-3
d_gene: .
CDR3aa: CASSSSPGGYDGYTF
CDR3nt: TGTGCCAGCAGTTCAAGCCCGGGGGGCTATGATGGCTACACCTTC

abundance: few
j_gene: TRBJ1-2
v_gene: TRBV7-2
d_gene: .
CDR3aa: CASSSAVGNKNYGYTF
CDR3nt: TGTGCCAGCAGCTCCGCCGTTGGCAACAAAAACTATGGCTACACCTTC

abundance: few
j_gene: TRBJ2-5
v_gene: TRBV2
d_gene: TRBD2
CDR3aa: CASSTSGGQTQETQYF
CDR3nt: TGTGCCAGCAGTACTAGCGGGGGGCAGACGCAAGAGACCCAGTACTTC

abundance: .
j_gene: TRBJ2-4
v_gene: TRBV5-6
d_gene: TRBD1
CDR3aa: CASSLDRQGNAKNIQYF
CDR3nt: TGTGCCAGCAGCTTAGATCGACAGGGTAATGCCAAAAACATTCAGTACTTC

abundance: .
j_gene: TRBJ1-1
v_gene: TRBV19
d_gene: .
CDR3aa: CASKDRPPTEAFF
CDR3nt: TGTGCCAGTAAAGACAGACCCCCCACTGAAGCTTTCTTT

abundance: many
j_gene: TRBJ1-4
v_gene: TRBV6-1
d_gene: TRBD1
CDR3aa: CASSASGGGWLFF
CDR3nt: TGTGCCAGCAGTGCGTCAGGGGGGGGATGGCTGTTTTTT

abundance: .
j_gene: TRBJ1-6
v_gene: TRBV7-2
d_gene: .
CDR3aa: CASSLADGGRGSPLHF
CDR3nt: TGTGCCAGCAGCTTGGCCGACGGGGGCCGGGGCTCACCCCTCCACTTT

abundance: few
j_gene: TRBJ2-3
v_gene: TRBV4-3
d_gene: TRBD2
CDR3aa: CASSPGSGGRTDTQYF
CDR3nt: TGCGCCAGCAGCCCCGGCAGCGGGGGGAGAACAGATACGCAGTATTTT

abundance: .
j_gene: TRBJ1-5
v_gene: TRBV12-2
d_gene: .
CDR3aa: CASRLEGRSNQPQHF
CDR3nt: TGTGCAAGTCGCTTAGAGGGCCGCAGCAATCAGCCCCAGCATTTT

abundance: .
j_gene: TRBJ2-1
v_gene: TRBV11-3
d_gene: .
CDR3aa: CASSPSANNEQFF
CDR3nt: TGTGCCAGCAGCCCTAGCGCGAACAATGAGCAGTTCTTC